This T cell receptor (beta chain) was captured by sequencing in a study of CD8+ T cells in alopecia areata. The treatment here: oral pan-JAK inhibitor, 5-10 mg twice daily. This clone was observed a handful of times. Antigen specificity is unknown. Whole-study results and caveats: In lesional scalp, particularly from alopecia totalis/universalis, clonality was higher than in normal scalp. Scalp clonality dropped significantly under tofacitinib, as did expanded CD8+ top-100 clones.

Investigators isolated RNA and reverse transcribed it into cDNA to act as the sequencing template. Assay: immunoSEQ multiplex PCR; the TCRdb copy retains only in-frame clones and omits some. This sample carries about 110,000 clones, around 50% of them seen once, and the ten largest clones take 12%. The ends were cut back, 4 bases at V and 11 bases at J, with 17 bases in the middle. The CDR3 is 13 amino acids. Germline values: CDR1 SEHNR, CDR2 FQNEAQ (reference sequence). Sequencing used CD8+ T cells sorted from blood, obtained at week 24, from a patient treated with tofacitinib. The receptor was derived from a human donor with alopecia areata. This chain links TRBV7-9 with TRBJ1-1; D unclear. The DNA of the CDR3 is TGTGCCAGCAGCTCGCGAGAGACGATATGGGCTTTCTTT. It codes for CASSSRETIWAFF.